These T cell receptor beta chains were read from a single sample in a study of identical twins. TCRdb passed the 5' RACE reads through MiXCR, listing each CDR3 protein once. The table shows 640,000 or so distinct CDR3 sequences, with approximately 6.1% occurring only once. Input material: naive T cells sorted from blood. The receptors were sampled from a man between 18 and 29 years old in good health. The CDR3 runs from the conserved cysteine through the conserved F or W.

cdr3_length,v_call,cdr3_aa
19,TRBV5-1,CASSSIRTSGSHEPNEQFF
15,TRBV27,CARGTFRIAKNIQYF
15,TRBV12-3/TRBV12-4,CASSLTPFATDTQYF
14,TRBV20-1,CSAREQGRRETQYF
15,TRBV6-2/TRBV6-3,CASSYGTGTHYGYTF
12,TRBV30,CAWSASYNEQFF
15,TRBV12-3/TRBV12-4,CASSPATDSNQPQHF
13,TRBV7-8,CAGSGGRTDTQYF
12,TRBV15,CATSRVERIPFF
14,TRBV5-1,CASSFRTGNNEQFF
16,TRBV11-2,CASSLWVSGSTDTQYF
16,TRBV11-3,CASSARDRGQTDTQYF
17,TRBV12-3/TRBV12-4,CASSPPGGGPSYNEQFF
15,TRBV24-1,CATSDATGVQETQYF
14,TRBV6-2/TRBV6-3,CASSYPDSSYEQYF
15,TRBV7-9,CASSTRDRGSDEQYF
14,TRBV9,CASSEGPRTDTQYF
16,TRBV5-6,CASSLSGRGSYNEQFF
15,TRBV7-9,CASSPLQGINEKLFF
14,TRBV7-2,CASSYSRGRTEAFF
15,TRBV6-1,CASSPTGGRTDTQYF
16,TRBV27,CASSKWGRGFTDIQYF
15,TRBV5-1,CASSLGAGSSYEQYF
17,TRBV3-1,CASSQDALGWSDNEQFF
16,TRBV4-1,CASEPTVAGRGNEQFF
13,TRBV6-1,CASSIYGKETQYF
16,TRBV15,CATSRAGLADTDTQYF
20,TRBV11-2,CASSLSRVELAGEGKNEQFF
16,TRBV20-1,CSARNPLAGDLYEQYF